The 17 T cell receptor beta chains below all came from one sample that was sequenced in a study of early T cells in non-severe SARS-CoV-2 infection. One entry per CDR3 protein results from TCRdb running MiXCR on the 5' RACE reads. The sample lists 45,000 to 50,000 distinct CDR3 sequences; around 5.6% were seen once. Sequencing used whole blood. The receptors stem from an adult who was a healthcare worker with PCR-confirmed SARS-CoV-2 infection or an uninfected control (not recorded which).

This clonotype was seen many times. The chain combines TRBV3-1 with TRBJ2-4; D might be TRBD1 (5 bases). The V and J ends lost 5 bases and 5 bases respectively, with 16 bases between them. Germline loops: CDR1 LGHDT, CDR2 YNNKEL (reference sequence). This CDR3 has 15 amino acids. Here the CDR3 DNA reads TGTGCCAGCAGCACCCGAGCAGGGTTCCAAAACATTCAGTACTTC. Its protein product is CASSTRAGFQNIQYF.

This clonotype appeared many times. Here the CDR3 reads CASSLDVPYEQYF. As DNA, the CDR3 is TGTGCCAGCAGCTTAGATGTCCCCTACGAGCAGTACTTC. V gene TRBV11-2 combines with J gene TRBJ2-7; the D is unclear. The germline V gene encodes CDR1 SGHAT and CDR2 FQNNGV. The V end was cut by 0 bases, the J end by 2 bases, with 5 bases between. The CDR3 sequence is 13 residues long.

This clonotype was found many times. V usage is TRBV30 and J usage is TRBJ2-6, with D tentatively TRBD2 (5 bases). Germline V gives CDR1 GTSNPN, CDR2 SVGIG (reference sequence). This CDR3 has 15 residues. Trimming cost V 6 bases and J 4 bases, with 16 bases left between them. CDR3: CACSQRAQGANVLTF. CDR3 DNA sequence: TGTGCCTGTTCCCAGAGGGCGCAAGGGGCCAACGTCCTGACTTTC.

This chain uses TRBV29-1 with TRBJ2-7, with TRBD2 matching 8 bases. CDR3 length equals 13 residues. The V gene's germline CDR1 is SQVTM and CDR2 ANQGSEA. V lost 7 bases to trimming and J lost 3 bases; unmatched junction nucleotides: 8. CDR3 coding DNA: TGCAGCGCCCGGGGACTAGGTTACTACGAGCAGTACTTC. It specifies CSARGLGYYEQYF.

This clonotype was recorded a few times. The CDR3 coding sequence is TGTGCCATCAGTGGCCCCTCAGGGGGACGATCCTACGAGCAGTACTTC. Translated, it gives CAISGPSGGRSYEQYF. The chain carries TRBV10-3 and TRBJ2-7, with 7 bases matching TRBD1. The CDR3 totals 16 residues. Germline V gene lookup returns CDR1 ENHRY and CDR2 SYGVKD. The junction had 10 bases not matched to a gene; V was cut back by 4 bases and J by 1 base.

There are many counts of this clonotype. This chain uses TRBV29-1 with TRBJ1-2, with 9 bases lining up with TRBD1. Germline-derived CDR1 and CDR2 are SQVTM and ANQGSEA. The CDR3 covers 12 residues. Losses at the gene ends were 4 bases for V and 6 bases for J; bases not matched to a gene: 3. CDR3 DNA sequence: TGCAGCGTTGGGGACAGGGAGGATGGCTACACCTTC. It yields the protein CSVGDREDGYTF.

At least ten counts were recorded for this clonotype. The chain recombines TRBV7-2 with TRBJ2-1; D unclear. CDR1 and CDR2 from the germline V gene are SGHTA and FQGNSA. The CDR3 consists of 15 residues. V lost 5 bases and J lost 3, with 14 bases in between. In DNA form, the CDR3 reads TGTGCCAGCAGCAAGGGCAATCTACTCTACAATGAGCAGTTCTTC. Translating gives CASSKGNLLYNEQFF.

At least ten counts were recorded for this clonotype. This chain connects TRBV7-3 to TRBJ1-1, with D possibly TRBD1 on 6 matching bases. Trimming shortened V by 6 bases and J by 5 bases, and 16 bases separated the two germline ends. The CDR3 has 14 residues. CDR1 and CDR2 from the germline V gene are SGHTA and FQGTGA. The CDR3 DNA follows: TGTGCCAGCAGGACGAACGGACAGCTGACTGAAGCTTTCTTT. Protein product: CASRTNGQLTEAFF.

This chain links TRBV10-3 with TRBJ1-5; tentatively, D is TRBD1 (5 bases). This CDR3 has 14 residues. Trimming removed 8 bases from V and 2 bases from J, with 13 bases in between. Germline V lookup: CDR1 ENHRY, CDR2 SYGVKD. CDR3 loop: CAIRGDEGNQPQHF. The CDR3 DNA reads TGTGCCATCCGGGGGGATGAGGGCAATCAGCCCCAGCATTTT.

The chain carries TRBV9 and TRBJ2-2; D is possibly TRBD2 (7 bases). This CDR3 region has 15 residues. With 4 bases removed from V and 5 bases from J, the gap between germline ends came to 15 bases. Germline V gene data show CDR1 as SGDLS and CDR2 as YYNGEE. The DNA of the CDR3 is TGTGCCAGCAGCCCGGGGCGGGGGCCGACCGGGGAGCTGTTTTTT. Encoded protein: CASSPGRGPTGELFF.

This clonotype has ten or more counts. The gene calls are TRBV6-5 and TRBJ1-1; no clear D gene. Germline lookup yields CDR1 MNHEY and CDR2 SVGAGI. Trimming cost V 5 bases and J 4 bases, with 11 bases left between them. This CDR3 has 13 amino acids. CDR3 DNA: TGTGCCAGCAGTGACACTATTCTCACTGAAGCTTTCTTT. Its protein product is CASSDTILTEAFF.

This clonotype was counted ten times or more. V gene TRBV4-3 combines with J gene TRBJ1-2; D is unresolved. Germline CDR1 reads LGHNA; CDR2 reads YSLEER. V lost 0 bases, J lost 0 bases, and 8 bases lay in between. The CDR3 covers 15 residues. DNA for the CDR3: TGCGCCAGCAGCCAAGATCCCGGAGCTAACTATGGCTACACCTTC. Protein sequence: CASSQDPGANYGYTF.

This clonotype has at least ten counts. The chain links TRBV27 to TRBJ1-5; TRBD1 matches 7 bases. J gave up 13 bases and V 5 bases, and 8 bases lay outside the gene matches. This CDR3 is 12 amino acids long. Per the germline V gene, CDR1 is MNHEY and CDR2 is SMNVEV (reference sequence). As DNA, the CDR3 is TGTGCCAGCAGTACGGGGACAGCGCTTCAGCATTTT. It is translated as CASSTGTALQHF.

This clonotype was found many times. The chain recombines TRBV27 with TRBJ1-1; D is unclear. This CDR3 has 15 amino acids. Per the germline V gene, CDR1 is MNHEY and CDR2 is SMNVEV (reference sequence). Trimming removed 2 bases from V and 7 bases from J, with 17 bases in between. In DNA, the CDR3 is TGTGCCAGCAGTTTAAGAGCTACCAACGTCCTTGAAGCTTTCTTT. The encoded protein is CASSLRATNVLEAFF.

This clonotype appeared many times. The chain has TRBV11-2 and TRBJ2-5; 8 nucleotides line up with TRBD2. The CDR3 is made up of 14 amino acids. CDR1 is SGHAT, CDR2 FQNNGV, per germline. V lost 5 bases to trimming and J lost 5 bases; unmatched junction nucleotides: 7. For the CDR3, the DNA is TGTGCCAGCAGCCCCGCGGGGGGAAGGGAGACCCAGTACTTC. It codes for CASSPAGGRETQYF.

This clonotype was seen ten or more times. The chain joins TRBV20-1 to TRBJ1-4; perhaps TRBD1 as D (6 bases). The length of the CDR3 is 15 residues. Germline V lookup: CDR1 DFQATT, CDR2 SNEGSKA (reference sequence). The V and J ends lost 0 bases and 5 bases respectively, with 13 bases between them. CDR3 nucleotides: TGCAGTGCTAGAGATTTTGCAAGGGGGAATGAAAAACTGTTTTTT. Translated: CSARDFARGNEKLFF.

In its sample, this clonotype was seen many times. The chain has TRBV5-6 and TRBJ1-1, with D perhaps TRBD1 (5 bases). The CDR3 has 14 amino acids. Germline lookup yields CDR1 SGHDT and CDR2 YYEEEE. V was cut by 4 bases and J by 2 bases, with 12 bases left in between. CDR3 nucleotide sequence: TGTGCCAGCAGCCCGGCCGGGGCAAACACTGAAGCTTTCTTT. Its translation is CASSPAGANTEAFF.